This TCR beta chain was sequenced for a study of shared T cell receptors in the human thymus. TCRdb's copy holds only in-frame clones and misses some; the assay was immunoSEQ multiplex PCR. The sample has hundreds of thousands of clones, 80% to 90% seen once. These data also formed part of another study, on human thymus T cells. From that report: Thymic tissue was derived from resections collected during corrective heart surgery.

Sequenced input: thymocytes. The TCR comes from a boy in the first two years of life with a congenital heart defect.

For the CDR3, the DNA is TGCAGCGTTGACAGGGGGGATTCACCCCTCCACTTT. Its protein product is CSVDRGDSPLHF. The J gene is TRBJ1-6, the V gene TRBV29-1; TRBD1 agrees at 7 bases. Germline V gene data show CDR1 as SQVTM and CDR2 as ANQGSEA. The trim removed 3 bases at V and 8 bases at J, leaving 1 base unmatched. The CDR3 has 12 amino acids.